This T cell receptor (beta chain) is drawn from a study of blood T cell repertoires in COVID-19. About the research overall: Italy, Spain and the United States were the sources of the convalescent and acute COVID-19 samples. PBMCs, B-cell-depleted T cells, or T cells were the source of the cDNA or gDNA that made up the material.

This CDR3 has 14 amino acids. Germline trimming cut 6 bases from V and 5 bases from J; bases unmatched to any gene: 7. Germline loops: CDR1 MNHEY, CDR2 SMNVEV (reference sequence). Per the study methods: Researchers report that nucleated cell counts were estimated from reference gene primer amplification. The table came from immunoSEQ multiplex PCR; TCRdb's copy has only in-frame clones and leaves some out. V and J calls and clone size are those listed in that table; D and trimming were worked out from the DNA. This table has about 240,000 clones, 75% to 90% appearing once. Sequenced: peripheral blood. The sequence was collected from a man aged 55-75 years who had recovered from COVID-19. The rearrangement uses TRBV27 and TRBJ1-2; TRBD1 matches at 9 bases. CDR3 sequence reads: CASRGTGLSYGYTF. Here the CDR3 DNA reads TGTGCCAGCAGAGGGACAGGGCTCTCATATGGCTACACCTTC.